The 5 T cell receptor beta chains reported below all come from one sample, sequenced in a study of shared clonotypes between healthy human individuals. CD45RO negativity and positive selection for CCR7 defined naive CD8 cells, a population that excluded terminally differentiated effector memory CD45RA+ cells. Assay used: immunoSEQ multiplex PCR; TCRdb lists only in-frame clones, some missing. The sample consists of about 820,000 clones, about 92% of them appearing once. Sample: naive CD8+ T cells sorted from blood. The receptors stem from a man aged 25 to 45 in good health.

J is TRBJ1-1 and V is TRBV6-6, with D unclear. V was cut by 2 bases and J by 4 bases, with 11 bases left in between. Germline V gives CDR1 MNHNY, CDR2 SVGAGI (reference sequence). This CDR3 is built from 14 residues. This CDR3 reads CASSYGPGFTEAFF. The DNA for the CDR3 is TGTGCCAGCAGTTACGGTCCTGGGTTCACTGAAGCTTTCTTT.

This chain joins TRBV2 and TRBJ1-2, with a tentative D call TRBD1 (5 bases). The CDR3 is 13 amino acids. The germline V gene has CDR1 SNHLY and CDR2 FYNNEI. The V and J ends lost 6 bases and 4 bases respectively, with 12 bases between them. CDR3 DNA sequence: TGTGCCAGCAGAACCGACGGGACCTATGGCTACACCTTC. It codes for CASRTDGTYGYTF.

The chain uses TRBV4-1 and TRBJ1-1; D might be TRBD1 (5 bases). V was clipped by 1 base and J by 6 bases, with 12 bases between them. CDR1 and CDR2 (germline): MGHRA, YSYEKL. This CDR3 is 14 amino acids long. CDR3 nucleotide sequence: TGCGCCAGCAGCCAAGGACCCAGGGTCTCTGAAGCTTTCTTT. This codes for CASSQGPRVSEAFF.

The chain joins TRBV13 to TRBJ2-2; D remains ambiguous. The CDR3 contains 13 residues. Trimming removed 5 bases at V and 4 bases at J, with 8 bases between. The germline CDR1 and CDR2 sequences are PRHDT and FYEKMQ (reference sequence). CDR3 amino acids: CASSVTTTGELFF. CDR3 DNA: TGTGCCAGCAGCGTCACTACCACCGGGGAGCTGTTTTTT.

The chain carries TRBV27 and TRBJ2-7, with D perhaps TRBD2 (8 bases). Germline CDR1 is MNHEY and CDR2 is SMNVEV (reference sequence). The CDR3 is 15 amino acids. The ends were cut back, 4 bases at V and 3 bases at J, with 16 bases in the middle. CDR3 DNA: TGTGCCAGCAGTTCCGACAGGGCGGGGGGCTACGAGCAGTACTTC. Residues: CASSSDRAGGYEQYF.